This T cell receptor (beta chain) originates from a study of identical twins. MiXCR, run by TCRdb on the 5' RACE reads, gives a single entry per CDR3 protein. The profile shows approximately 350,000 distinct CDR3 sequences, more than 9% of them singletons. This sample was shared with a second study, whose subject was yellow fever vaccine responses in identical twins.

The source is a young woman in good health. The material sequenced was CD8+ T cells sorted from blood.

The CDR3 nucleotides are TGTGCCAGTCGTGGGGGAGACTCCTACAATGAGCAGTTCTTC. Translated, it gives CASRGGDSYNEQFF. V gene TRBV28 combines with J gene TRBJ2-1; the D gene could be TRBD1 or TRBD2 (5 bases each). CDR1 and CDR2 from the germline V gene are MDHEN and SYDVKM. V gave up 9 bases and J gave up 0 bases, with 12 bases separating them. The CDR3 consists of 14 residues.